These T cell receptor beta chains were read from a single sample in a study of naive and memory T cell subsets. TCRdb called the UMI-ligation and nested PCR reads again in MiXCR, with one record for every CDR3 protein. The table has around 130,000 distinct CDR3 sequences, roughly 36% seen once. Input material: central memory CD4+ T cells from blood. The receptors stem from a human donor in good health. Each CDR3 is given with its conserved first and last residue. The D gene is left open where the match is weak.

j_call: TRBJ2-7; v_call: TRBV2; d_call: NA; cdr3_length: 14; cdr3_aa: CASSDSIRGYEQYF
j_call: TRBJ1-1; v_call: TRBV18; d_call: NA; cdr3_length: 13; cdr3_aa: CASSPSVLAEAFF
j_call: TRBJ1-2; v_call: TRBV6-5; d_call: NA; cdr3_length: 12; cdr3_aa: CASSQQRDGYTF
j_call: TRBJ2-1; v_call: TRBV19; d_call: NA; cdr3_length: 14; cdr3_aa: CASSTRMDPNEQFF
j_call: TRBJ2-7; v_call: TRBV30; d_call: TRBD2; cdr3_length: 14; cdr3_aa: CAWNKLAGAYEQYF
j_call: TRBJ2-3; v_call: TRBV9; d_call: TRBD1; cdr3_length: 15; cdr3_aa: CASSAGQGRTDTQYF
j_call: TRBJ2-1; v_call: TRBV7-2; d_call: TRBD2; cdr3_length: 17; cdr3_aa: CASSLGVSGSMMGEQFF
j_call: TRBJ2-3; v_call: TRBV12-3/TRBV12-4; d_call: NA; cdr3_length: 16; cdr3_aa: CASSFWGQSSTDTQYF
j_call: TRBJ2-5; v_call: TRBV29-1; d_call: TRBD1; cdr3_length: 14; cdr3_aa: CSARTGMIGETQYF
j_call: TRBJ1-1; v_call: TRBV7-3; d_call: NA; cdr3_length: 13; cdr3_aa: CASSSTGKTEAFF
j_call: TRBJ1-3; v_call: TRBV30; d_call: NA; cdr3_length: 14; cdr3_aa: CAWTRVGSGNTIYF
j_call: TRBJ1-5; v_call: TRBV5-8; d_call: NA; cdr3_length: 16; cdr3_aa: CASSLLQARGNQPQHF
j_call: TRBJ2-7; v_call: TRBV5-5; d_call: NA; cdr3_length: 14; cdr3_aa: CASSLEWGSYEQYF
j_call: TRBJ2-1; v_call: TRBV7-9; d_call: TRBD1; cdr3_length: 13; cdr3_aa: CASRSRQGDEQFF
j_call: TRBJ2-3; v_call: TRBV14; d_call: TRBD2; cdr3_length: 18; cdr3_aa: CASSQDLGLASRTDTQYF
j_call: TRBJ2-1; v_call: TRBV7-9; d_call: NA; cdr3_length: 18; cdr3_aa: CASSTAGWEWGPINEQFF
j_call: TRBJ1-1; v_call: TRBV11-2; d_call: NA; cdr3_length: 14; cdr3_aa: CASSFHGGVTEAFF
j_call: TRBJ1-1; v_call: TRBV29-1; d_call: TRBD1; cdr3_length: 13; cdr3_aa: CSVEPTGFTEAFF
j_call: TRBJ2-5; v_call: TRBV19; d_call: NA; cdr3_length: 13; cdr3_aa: CASRLSGQETQYF
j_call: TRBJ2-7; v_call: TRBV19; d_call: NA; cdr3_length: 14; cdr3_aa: CASASSGTSYEQYF
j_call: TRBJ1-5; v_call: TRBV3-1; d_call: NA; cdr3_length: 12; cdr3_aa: CASSQGGLRQHF
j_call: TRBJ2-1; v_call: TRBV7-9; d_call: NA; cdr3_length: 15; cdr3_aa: CASSRGGVAYNEQFF
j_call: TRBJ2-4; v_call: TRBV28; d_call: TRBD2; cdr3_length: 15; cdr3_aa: CASSLVGGPPNIQYF
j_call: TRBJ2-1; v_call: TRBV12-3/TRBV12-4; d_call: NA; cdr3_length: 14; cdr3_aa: CASSRTNLYNEQFF
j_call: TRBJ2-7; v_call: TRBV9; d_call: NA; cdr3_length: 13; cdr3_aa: CASSVEPNTRQYF
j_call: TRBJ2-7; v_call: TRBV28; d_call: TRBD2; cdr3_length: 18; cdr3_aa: CASSRGGLPGLAIYEQYF
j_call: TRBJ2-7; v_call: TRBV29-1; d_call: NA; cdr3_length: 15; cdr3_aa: CSVEDDRASSYEQYF
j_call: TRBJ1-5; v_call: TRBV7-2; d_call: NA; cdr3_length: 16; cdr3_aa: CASSLRVIGDNQPQHF
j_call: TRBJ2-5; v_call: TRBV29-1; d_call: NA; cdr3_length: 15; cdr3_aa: CSVEGRDKVQETQYF
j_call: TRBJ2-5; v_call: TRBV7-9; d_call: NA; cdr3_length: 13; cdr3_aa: CASSSVGGWTQYF
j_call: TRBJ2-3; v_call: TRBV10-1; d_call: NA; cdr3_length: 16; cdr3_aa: CASSEGSLKGTDTQYF
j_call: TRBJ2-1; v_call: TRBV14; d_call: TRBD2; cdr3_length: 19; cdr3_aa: CASSQERAITSGRYNEQFF
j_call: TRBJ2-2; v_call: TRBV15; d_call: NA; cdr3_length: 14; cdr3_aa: CATSRDGGAGELFF
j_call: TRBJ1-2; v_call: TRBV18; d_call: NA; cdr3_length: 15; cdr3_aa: CASSPQGPGQSGYTF
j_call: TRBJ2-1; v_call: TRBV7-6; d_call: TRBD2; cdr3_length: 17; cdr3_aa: CASSLASGLATYNEQFF
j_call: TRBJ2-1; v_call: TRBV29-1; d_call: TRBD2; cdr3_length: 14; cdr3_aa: CSVDPSGIVGEQFF
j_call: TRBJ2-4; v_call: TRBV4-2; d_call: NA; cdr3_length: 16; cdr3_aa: CASSQTKEGPKNIQYF
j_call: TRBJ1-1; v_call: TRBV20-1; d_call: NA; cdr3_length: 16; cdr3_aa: CSASPSREIVNTEAFF
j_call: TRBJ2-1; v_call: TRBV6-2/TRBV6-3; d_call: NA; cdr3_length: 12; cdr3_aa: CASSSRPGVQIF